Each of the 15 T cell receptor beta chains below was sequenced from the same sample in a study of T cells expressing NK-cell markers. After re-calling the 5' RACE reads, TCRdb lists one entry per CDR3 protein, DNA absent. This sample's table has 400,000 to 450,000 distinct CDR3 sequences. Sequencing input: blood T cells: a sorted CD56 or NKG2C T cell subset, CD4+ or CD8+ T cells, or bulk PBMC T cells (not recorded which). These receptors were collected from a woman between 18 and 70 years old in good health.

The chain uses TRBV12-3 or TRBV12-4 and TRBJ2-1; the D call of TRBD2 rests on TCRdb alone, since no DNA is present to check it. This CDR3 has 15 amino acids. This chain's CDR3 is CASSLVLAGENEQFF.

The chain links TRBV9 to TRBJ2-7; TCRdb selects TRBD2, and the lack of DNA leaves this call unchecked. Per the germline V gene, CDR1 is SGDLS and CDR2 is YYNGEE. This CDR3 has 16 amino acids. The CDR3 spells CASSPLAGGITYEQYF. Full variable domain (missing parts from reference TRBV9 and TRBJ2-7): DSGVTQTPKHLITATGQRVTLRCSPRSGDLSVYWYQQSLDQGLQFLIQYYNGEERAKGNILERFSAQQFPDLHSELNLSSLELGDSALYFCASSPLAGGITYEQYFGPGTRLTVT.

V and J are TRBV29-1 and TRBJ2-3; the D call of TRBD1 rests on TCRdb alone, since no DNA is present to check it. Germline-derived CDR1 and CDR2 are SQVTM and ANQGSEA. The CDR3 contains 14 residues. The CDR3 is CSGLRGSRTDTQYF.

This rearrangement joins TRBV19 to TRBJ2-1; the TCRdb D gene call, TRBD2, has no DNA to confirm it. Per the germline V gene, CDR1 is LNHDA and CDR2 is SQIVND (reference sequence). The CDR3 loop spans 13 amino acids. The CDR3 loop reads CASTPRLADEQFF.

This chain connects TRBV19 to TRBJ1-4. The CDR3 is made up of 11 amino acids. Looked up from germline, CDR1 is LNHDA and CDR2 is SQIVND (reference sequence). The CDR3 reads CRFSTNEKLFF. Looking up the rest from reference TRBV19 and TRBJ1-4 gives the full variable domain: DGGITQSPKYLFRKEGQNVTLSCEQNLNHDAMYWYRQDPGQGLRLIYYSQIVNDFQKGDIAEGYSVSREKKESFPLTVTSAQKNPTAFYLCRFSTNEKLFFGSGTQLSVL.

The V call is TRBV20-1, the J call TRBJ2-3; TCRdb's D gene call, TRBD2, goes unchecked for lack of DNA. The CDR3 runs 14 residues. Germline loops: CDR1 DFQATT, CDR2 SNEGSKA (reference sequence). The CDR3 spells CSARSGSGTDTQYF.

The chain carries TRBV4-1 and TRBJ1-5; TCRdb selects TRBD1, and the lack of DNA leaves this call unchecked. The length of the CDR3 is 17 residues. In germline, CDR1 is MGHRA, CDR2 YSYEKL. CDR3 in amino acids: CASSDHRGGTGFQPQHF.

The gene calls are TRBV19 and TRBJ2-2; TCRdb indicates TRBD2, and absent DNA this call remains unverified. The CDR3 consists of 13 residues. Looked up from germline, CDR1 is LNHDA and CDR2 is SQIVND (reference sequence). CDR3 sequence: CASRGLFTGELFF.

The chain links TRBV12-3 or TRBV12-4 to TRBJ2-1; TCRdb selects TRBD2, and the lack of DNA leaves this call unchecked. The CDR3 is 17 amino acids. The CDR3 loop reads CASSLFEGLAGGNEQFF.

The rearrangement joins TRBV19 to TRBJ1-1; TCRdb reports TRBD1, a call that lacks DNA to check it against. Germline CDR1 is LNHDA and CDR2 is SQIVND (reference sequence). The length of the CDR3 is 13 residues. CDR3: CASSPTGGAEAFF. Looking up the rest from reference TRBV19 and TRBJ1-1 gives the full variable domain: DGGITQSPKYLFRKEGQNVTLSCEQNLNHDAMYWYRQDPGQGLRLIYYSQIVNDFQKGDIAEGYSVSREKKESFPLTVTSAQKNPTAFYLCASSPTGGAEAFFGQGTRLTVV.

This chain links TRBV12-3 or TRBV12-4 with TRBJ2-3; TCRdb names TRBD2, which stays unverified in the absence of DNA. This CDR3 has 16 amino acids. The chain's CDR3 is CASTPPSGTLQGTQYF.

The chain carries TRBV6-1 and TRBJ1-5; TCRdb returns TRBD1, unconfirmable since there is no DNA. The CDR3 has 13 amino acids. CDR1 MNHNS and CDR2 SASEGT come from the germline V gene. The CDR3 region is CATGEVSNQPQHF.

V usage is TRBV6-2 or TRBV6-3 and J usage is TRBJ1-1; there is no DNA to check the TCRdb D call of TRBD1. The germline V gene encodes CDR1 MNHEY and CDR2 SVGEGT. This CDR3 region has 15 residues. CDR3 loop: CASSRVPPSLLEAFF.

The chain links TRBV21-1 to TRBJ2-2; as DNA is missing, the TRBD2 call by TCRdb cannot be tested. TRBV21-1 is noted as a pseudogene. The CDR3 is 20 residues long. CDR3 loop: CASSKGLRSSGRTNTGELFF.

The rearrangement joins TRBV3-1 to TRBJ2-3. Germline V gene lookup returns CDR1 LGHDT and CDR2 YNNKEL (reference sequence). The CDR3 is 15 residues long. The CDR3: CASSPTPLPTDTQYF.